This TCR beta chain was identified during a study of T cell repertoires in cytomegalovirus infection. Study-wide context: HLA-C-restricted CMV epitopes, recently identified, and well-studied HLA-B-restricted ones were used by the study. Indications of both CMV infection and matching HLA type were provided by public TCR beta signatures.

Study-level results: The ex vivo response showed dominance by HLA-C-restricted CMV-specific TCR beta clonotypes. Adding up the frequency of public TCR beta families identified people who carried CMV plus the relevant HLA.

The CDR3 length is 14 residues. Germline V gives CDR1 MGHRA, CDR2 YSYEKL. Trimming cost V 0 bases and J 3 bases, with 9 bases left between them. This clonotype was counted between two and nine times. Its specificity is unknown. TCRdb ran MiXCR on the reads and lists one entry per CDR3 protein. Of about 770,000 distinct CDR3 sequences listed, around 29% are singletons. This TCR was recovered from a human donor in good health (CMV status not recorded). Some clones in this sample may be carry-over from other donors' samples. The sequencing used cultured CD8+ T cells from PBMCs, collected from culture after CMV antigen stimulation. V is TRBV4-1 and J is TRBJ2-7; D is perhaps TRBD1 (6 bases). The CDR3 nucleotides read TGCGCCAGCAGCCAAGACAGGGGTTTCTACGAGCAGTACGTC. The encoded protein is CASSQDRGFYEQYV.